This is a list of T cell receptor beta chains from one sample in a study of cytomegalovirus exposure and HLA in healthy donors. Clones were read by immunoSEQ multiplex PCR, and TCRdb kept only the in-frame ones, dropping some. Of around 300,000 clones in the sample, roughly 70% were seen once. The specimen sequenced was PBMCs. These receptor sequences come from a female donor in good health and CMV-seronegative. Each CDR3 is given with its conserved first and last residue. Each record gives: clone size, J gene, D gene, V gene, CDR3 DNA, CDR3 protein. A D gene is named only where the DNA matches it firmly. Not every row has a clone size; where given, it reads once, few, many or a size class.

once | TRBJ2-1 | TRBD2 | TRBV19 | TGTGCCAGTAGACCAAAAGCGGGAGTCACCTACAATGAGCAGTTCTTC | CASRPKAGVTYNEQFF
. | TRBJ2-7 | TRBD1 | TRBV7-3 | TGTGCCAGCAGCCCGGGACAGCCCGCCTACGAGCAGTACTTC | CASSPGQPAYEQYF
few | TRBJ2-2 | TRBD2 | TRBV4-1 | TGCGCCAGCAGCCGAACTAGCGGGAGTGGAACCGGGGAGCTGTTTTTT | CASSRTSGSGTGELFF
. | TRBJ2-1 | . | TRBV5-1 | TGCGCCAGCAGCTTTTCGGATGAGCAGTTCTTC | CASSFSDEQFF
few | TRBJ1-5 | TRBD1 | TRBV27 | TGTGCCAGCAGTTTAACCCCTCTTTGGGACAGTAATCAGCCCCAGCATTTT | CASSLTPLWDSNQPQHF
. | TRBJ1-5 | . | TRBV27 | TGTGCCAGCAGTTTATCGAGCGGGAATAAGAATCAGCCCCAGCATTTT | CASSLSSGNKNQPQHF
. | TRBJ2-3 | TRBD2 | TRBV10-2 | TGCGCCAGCAAAAGGCGGGAGCCAGATACGCAGTATTTT | CASKRREPDTQYF
. | TRBJ2-2 | TRBD1 | TRBV7-9 | TGTTCCAGCAGCCCGAGACAGGGAACCCCTCCGAACACCGGGGAGCTGTTTTTT | CSSSPRQGTPPNTGELFF
. | TRBJ1-5 | . | TRBV29-1 | TGCAGCGTTGGGGAGGGGTTCAATCAGCCCCAGCATTTT | CSVGEGFNQPQHF
. | TRBJ2-7 | . | TRBV5-1 | TGCGCCAGCAGCTTGGGTGTGGTAGACTCCTACGAGCAGTACTTC | CASSLGVVDSYEQYF
. | TRBJ2-3 | . | TRBV5-4 | TGTGCCAGCAGTCTGAGACTAGGCACAGATACGCAGTATTTT | CASSLRLGTDTQYF
. | TRBJ2-2 | . | TRBV15 | TGTGCCACCAGCAGGCCGGGGAACACCGGGGAGCTGTTTTTT | CATSRPGNTGELFF
. | TRBJ2-1 | . | TRBV4-1 | TGCGCCAGCAGCCCAACGTCACCACCGGGCAATGAGCAGTTCTTC | CASSPTSPPGNEQFF
. | TRBJ2-7 | . | TRBV5-1 | TGCGCCAGCAGCTTGGCCTCGGGGGAAGCCTACGAGCAGTACTTC | CASSLASGEAYEQYF
. | TRBJ2-7 | TRBD2 | TRBV15 | TGTGCCACCAGCAGAGATTCGTCTAGCGGAGCTACCTACGAGCAGTACTTC | CATSRDSSSGATYEQYF
. | TRBJ2-3 | TRBD2 | TRBV15 | TGTGCCACCAGCAGCCCCCTGGGACTAGCGGGAGGAAGCACAGATACGCAGTATTTT | CATSSPLGLAGGSTDTQYF
. | TRBJ1-1 | . | TRBV5-5 | TGTGCCAGCAGCTCCTCACCGGGGTATGAAGCTTTCTTT | CASSSSPGYEAFF
. | TRBJ1-4 | TRBD1 | TRBV7-9 | TGTTCCAGCAGCTTAGGGGGGACAGTAAATGAAAAACTGTTTTTT | CSSSLGGTVNEKLFF
few | TRBJ2-5 | TRBD2 | TRBV5-6 | TGTGCCAGCAGCTTAGGTTGGGGACTAGCGGGAGGCGGAGAGACCCAGTACTTC | CASSLGWGLAGGGETQYF
few | TRBJ2-7 | TRBD2 | TRBV7-2 | TGTGCCAGCAGCCAATACGGGACTAGCGGGCTTTACGAGCAGTACTTC | CASSQYGTSGLYEQYF
. | TRBJ2-2 | TRBD1 | TRBV28 | TGTGCCAGCAGAACACGGGGGACAGGGAACACCGGGGAGCTGTTTTTT | CASRTRGTGNTGELFF
. | TRBJ1-1 | . | TRBV5-1 | TGCGCCAGCAGCGATCCCCGGGGGAACACTGAAGCTTTCTTT | CASSDPRGNTEAFF
. | TRBJ2-3 | . | TRBV6-1 | TGTGCCACCAGACAGGTTTCAGATACGCAGTATTTT | CATRQVSDTQYF
. | TRBJ2-2 | . | TRBV5-8 | TGTGCCAGCAGCCCCGGACACACGAACACCGGGGAGCTGTTTTTT | CASSPGHTNTGELFF
few | TRBJ1-5 | . | TRBV2 | TGTGCCAGCAGTGATGGTGCGGGGCATCGGCCCCAGCATTTT | CASSDGAGHRPQHF
. | TRBJ1-5 | TRBD1 | TRBV5-5 | TGTGCCAGCAGCTTGGTGACAGGGGGCCCTCGGCATTTT | CASSLVTGGPRHF
. | TRBJ2-1 | TRBD2 | TRBV27 | TGTGCCAGCAGTTTATCAGCGGGAGACTGGGATGAGCAGTTCTTC | CASSLSAGDWDEQFF
. | TRBJ2-1 | TRBD1 | TRBV6-5 | TGTGCCAGCAGTTATCTCGGACAGGCCAATGAGCAGTTCTTC | CASSYLGQANEQFF
. | TRBJ1-1 | . | TRBV19 | TGTGCCAGTAGTATCTGGGCAGGGATGCTGAACACTGAAGCTTTCTTT | CASSIWAGMLNTEAFF
once | TRBJ1-2 | . | TRBV4-1 | TGCGCCAGCAGCCAAGATCTCTCCTTCAGTGGCTACACCTTC | CASSQDLSFSGYTF
. | TRBJ2-1 | TRBD1 | TRBV15 | TGTGCCACCAGCAGGACCGACAGGGAGGAGCAGTTCTTC | CATSRTDREEQFF
. | TRBJ2-7 | . | TRBV7-3 | TGTGCCAGCAGCCTAGACGGAACCTACGAGCAGTACTTC | CASSLDGTYEQYF
. | TRBJ1-1 | TRBD1 | TRBV6-1 | TGTGCCAGCAGTGAAGGGACAGGGAACACTGAAGCTTTCTTT | CASSEGTGNTEAFF
. | TRBJ1-5 | TRBD1 | TRBV7-2 | TGTGCCAGCCGGGACCAGGGGGATAGCAATCAGCCCCAGCATTTT | CASRDQGDSNQPQHF